These T cell receptor beta chains were read from a single sample in a study of brain T cells in children with intractable seizures. Libraries were prepared by immunoSEQ multiplex PCR; TCRdb keeps only in-frame clonotypes and omits some of them. This sample has about 340,000 clones; about 94% occur once, and the top ten carry roughly 6%. This specimen was peripheral blood, taken roughly 5 months after surgery. All receptors come from a boy younger than two with tuberous sclerosis and intractable seizures. The CDR3 runs from the conserved cysteine through the conserved F or W. The order of the fields is CDR3 protein, CDR3 DNA, clone size, D gene, V gene, J gene. The D gene is left open where the match is weak. Clone size is given for some rows only: seen once, a few or many times, or a class if the clone is expanded.

CASRPLFLAEAYEQYF	TGTGCCAGCAGACCCCTTTTTCTAGCGGAGGCCTACGAGCAGTACTTC	.	TRBD2	TRBV2	TRBJ2-7
CASSLTRGPNEQFF	TGTGCCAGTAGCCTTACTAGGGGCCCGAATGAGCAGTTCTTC	.	.	TRBV19	TRBJ2-1
CASSPPDRKDEQYF	TGTGCCAGCTCACCACCGGACAGGAAGGACGAGCAGTACTTC	.	TRBD1	TRBV18	TRBJ2-7
CASSHQIAGVDNEQFF	TGTGCCAGCAGCCACCAAATAGCGGGAGTGGACAATGAGCAGTTCTTC	.	TRBD2	TRBV4-2	TRBJ2-1
CASSPAGNGSNEQFF	TGTGCCAGCTCCCCGGCGGGGAACGGGAGCAATGAGCAGTTCTTC	.	.	TRBV13	TRBJ2-1
CASSDRDRVVFDYGYTF	TGTGCCAGCAGCGACCGGGACAGGGTCGTCTTCGACTATGGCTACACCTTC	.	.	TRBV21-1	TRBJ1-2
CASSLVPGNMNTEAFF	TGTGCCAGCAGCTTAGTTCCGGGGAACATGAACACTGAAGCTTTCTTT	.	.	TRBV7-8	TRBJ1-1
CSVMVNTEAFF	TGCAGCGTGATGGTGAACACTGAAGCTTTCTTT	.	.	TRBV29-1	TRBJ1-1
CATSGETSGGAYEQFF	TGTGCCACCAGTGGTGAAACTAGCGGGGGGGCATATGAGCAGTTCTTC	.	TRBD2	TRBV24-1	TRBJ2-1
CASSERSLSGNTIYF	TGTGCCAGCAGTGAGAGGTCCCTCTCTGGAAACACCATATATTTT	once	.	TRBV6-1	TRBJ1-3
CASSGVEGETQYF	TGTGCCAGCAGCGGGGTGGAGGGAGAGACCCAGTACTTC	.	.	TRBV12-3/TRBV12-4	TRBJ2-5
CASSPHRDGSYGYTF	TGCGCCAGCAGCCCCCACCGGGACGGCTCCTATGGCTACACCTTC	.	.	TRBV4-1	TRBJ1-2
CASSQDFTKRGNTEAFF	TGCGCCAGCAGCCAAGATTTCACCAAACGGGGGAACACTGAAGCTTTCTTT	.	.	TRBV4-1	TRBJ1-1
CASSQLTGLAKNIQYF	TGTGCCAGCAGTCAATTGACGGGCCTAGCCAAAAACATTCAGTACTTC	.	.	TRBV6-6	TRBJ2-4
CASTGNTEAFF	TGTGCCAGTACAGGGAACACTGAAGCTTTCTTT	.	.	TRBV19	TRBJ1-1
CAISLRQGATYEQYF	TGTGCCATCAGTCTAAGACAGGGGGCCACCTACGAGCAGTACTTC	.	TRBD1	TRBV10-3	TRBJ2-7
CASSHPGRGWGETQYF	TGCGCCAGCAGCCACCCCGGGAGGGGATGGGGAGAGACCCAGTACTTC	.	TRBD2	TRBV5-1	TRBJ2-5
CASSLDYYNEQFF	TGTGCCAGCAGCTTAGACTACTACAATGAGCAGTTCTTC	.	.	TRBV7-2	TRBJ2-1
CASSATGQANYGYTF	TGTGCCAGCAGTGCGACTGGACAGGCTAACTATGGCTACACCTTC	.	TRBD1	TRBV2	TRBJ1-2
CAWSGDHLNTQYF	TGTGCCTGGTCGGGGGACCATTTGAATACGCAGTATTTT	.	.	TRBV30	TRBJ2-3
CSVEVDRGYGYTF	TGCAGCGTTGAAGTGGACAGGGGTTATGGCTACACCTTC	.	TRBD1	TRBV29-1	TRBJ1-2
CASSSQGAGGELFF	TGTGCTAGCAGCTCACAGGGGGCCGGCGGGGAGCTGTTTTTT	.	TRBD1	TRBV7-7	TRBJ2-2
CASSPLVYTGELFF	TGTGCCAGCTCACCACTAGTCTATACCGGGGAGCTGTTTTTT	once	.	TRBV18	TRBJ2-2
CASKEKREGTEAFF	TGTGCCAGCAAAGAGAAAAGGGAGGGAACTGAAGCTTTCTTT	.	.	TRBV5-4	TRBJ1-1
CASSFRVQDYGYTF	TGTGCCAGCAGCTTTAGGGTACAGGACTATGGCTACACCTTC	once	.	TRBV7-2	TRBJ1-2
CASSSRQGLKGTEAFF	TGCGCCAGCAGCAGTAGACAGGGCCTAAAGGGGACTGAAGCTTTCTTT	.	TRBD1	TRBV5-1	TRBJ1-1
CASSPRGVDYGYTF	TGCGCCAGCAGCCCTCGGGGCGTCGACTATGGCTACACCTTC	once	.	TRBV5-1	TRBJ1-2
CASSLSGRFTDTQYF	TGTGCCAGCAGTCTTAGCGGGAGATTCACAGATACGCAGTATTTT	.	TRBD2	TRBV3-1/TRBV3-2	TRBJ2-3
CASRTIDGYTF	TGTGCCAGCAGGACCATCGATGGCTACACCTTC	.	.	TRBV6-6	TRBJ1-2
CASSVVGQNFNYGYTF	TGTGCCAGCAGTGTTGTAGGGCAGAATTTTAACTATGGCTACACCTTC	.	.	TRBV28	TRBJ1-2
CASSLGGRAPETQYF	TGTGCCAGCAGCTTAGGCGGGAGGGCCCCAGAGACCCAGTACTTC	.	TRBD2	TRBV7-2	TRBJ2-5
CASSRRTDSNQPQHF	TGCGCCAGCAGCCGACGGACAGATAGCAATCAGCCCCAGCATTTT	.	.	TRBV23-1	TRBJ1-5
CSVLPYSGNTIYF	TGCAGCGTTTTGCCCTACTCTGGAAACACCATATATTTT	.	.	TRBV29-1	TRBJ1-3
CASSSGQGWGYTF	TGTGCCAGTAGTTCAGGACAGGGCTGGGGCTACACCTTC	.	TRBD1	TRBV19	TRBJ1-2
CASSLGTGRSEAFF	TGCGCCAGCAGCTTGGGGACAGGGAGGTCTGAAGCTTTCTTT	once	TRBD1	TRBV5-1	TRBJ1-1
CASSPRTGAIGYTF	TGTGCCAGCAGCCCCCGGACAGGGGCGATTGGCTACACCTTC	.	TRBD1	TRBV7-9	TRBJ1-2
CATSEGPYKAGDLYGYTF	TGTGCCACCAGTGAGGGGCCGTATAAAGCGGGGGACCTTTATGGCTACACCTTC	.	.	TRBV24-1	TRBJ1-2
CAWSVRTAGEQFF	TGTGCCTGGAGTGTCAGGACCGCAGGCGAGCAGTTCTTC	.	.	TRBV30	TRBJ2-1
CASSLPGTLSYEQYF	TGTGCCAGCAGCTTGCCCGGGACACTATCCTACGAGCAGTACTTC	.	.	TRBV5-4	TRBJ2-7